This T cell receptor (beta chain) was sequenced for a study of identical twins. The V gene end was trimmed by 5 bases and the J gene end by 7 bases; junction bases not matched to a gene: 9. The V gene's germline CDR1 is SGHAT and CDR2 FQNNGV. CDR3 length equals 15 residues. TCRdb redid the calling of the 5' RACE reads with MiXCR, one entry per CDR3 protein. The sample yields some 500,000 distinct CDR3 sequences, under 25% seen once. Another study also made use of these data, one on T cells expressing NK-cell markers. This second report adds: Four of the donors also had these clonotypes leading their CD3+CD56-NKG2C+ fraction.

The sample was CD4+ T cells sorted from blood. The chain recombines TRBV11-2 with TRBJ2-1, with 9 bases that match TRBD2. The TCR comes from a woman between 18 and 29 years old in good health. The CDR3 loop reads CASSAGGPPRNEQFF. Written as DNA, the CDR3 is TGTGCCAGCAGCGCGGGGGGGCCCCCTAGGAATGAGCAGTTCTTC.